These 13 T cell receptor beta chains were sequenced from one sample in a study of CD8 T cells in Susac syndrome. With random hexamers, roughly 0.45 to 1 ug RNA was reverse transcribed. One entry per CDR3 protein results from TCRdb running MiXCR on the immunoSEQ multiplex PCR reads. The sample has around 200,000 distinct CDR3 sequences; under 97% are singletons. Sequencing input: CD4+ T cells from PBMCs. The receptors derive from a human donor with Susac syndrome.

V gene TRBV7-8 combines with J gene TRBJ1-6, with D possibly matching TRBD1 (5 bases). V dropped 5 bases and J dropped 9 bases, with 17 bases sitting between them. The CDR3 covers 15 residues. Germline CDR1 is SGHVS and CDR2 is FQNEAQ. In nucleotides, the CDR3 is TGTGCCAGCAGCGAGGTACCAGGGAGCATTTCACCCCTCCACTTT. As protein: CASSEVPGSISPLHF. Filled out from reference TRBV7-8 and TRBJ1-6, the complete variable domain reads GAGVSQSPRYKVAKRGQDVALRCDPISGHVSLFWYQQALGQGPEFLTYFQNEAQLDKSGLPSDRFFAERPEGSVSTLKIQRTQQEDSAVYLCASSEVPGSISPLHFGNGTRLTVT.

The rearrangement links TRBV29-1 to TRBJ1-4; 8 bases map to TRBD1. CDR3 length equals 12 residues. The ends lost 6 bases at V and 10 bases at J; junction bases unmatched: 7. Per germline, CDR1 SQVTM and CDR2 ANQGSEA. The CDR3 DNA sequence: TGCAGCGTCAGGGGGCTTGGTGTAAAACTGTTTTTT. This codes for CSVRGLGVKLFF.

The genes are TRBV6-2 or TRBV6-3 and TRBJ2-1; D is ambiguous. From germline, CDR1 is MNHEY and CDR2 SVGEGT. Trimming removed 4 bases at V and 6 bases at J, with 4 bases between. This CDR3 has 11 residues. The CDR3, as DNA: TGTGCCAGCAGTTCCCTCAATGAGCAGTTCTTC. It specifies CASSSLNEQFF.

The chain carries TRBV6-5 and TRBJ2-1; the D is unclear. This CDR3 is 14 amino acids long. In germline, CDR1 is MNHEY, CDR2 SVGAGI. Deletions cut 7 bases from V and 5 bases from J, with 15 bases between. CDR3 sequence: CASTRSLGDNEQFF. Written as DNA, the CDR3 is TGTGCCAGCACCCGCTCACTTGGAGACAATGAGCAGTTCTTC.

The CDR3 region has the DNA TGCAGTGCTAGAGATCCCCAATCCCGGAGGGGGTTCGGCTATGGCTACACCTTC. The encoded protein is CSARDPQSRRGFGYGYTF. This sequence joins TRBV20-1 and TRBJ1-2; D possibly corresponds to TRBD1 (6 bases). Germline V gene sequence: CDR1 DFQATT, CDR2 SNEGSKA (reference sequence). There are 18 residues in the CDR3. Trimming removed 0 bases at V and 4 bases at J, with 24 bases between.

The chain couples TRBV5-6 to TRBJ2-6, with D perhaps matching TRBD2 (5 bases). CDR1 is SGHDT, CDR2 YYEEEE, per germline. Trimming stripped 2 bases from V and 0 bases from J, with 6 bases between. The CDR3 is 15 residues long. The CDR3 loop is CASSFGLSGANVLTF. The CDR3 DNA follows: TGTGCCAGCAGCTTTGGACTCTCTGGGGCCAACGTCCTGACTTTC. The complete variable domain, with remaining parts taken from reference TRBV5-6 and TRBJ2-6, reads DAGVTQSPTHLIKTRGQQVTLRCSPKSGHDTVSWYQQALGQGPQFIFQYYEEEERQRGNFPDRFSGHQFPNYSSELNVNALLLGDSALYLCASSFGLSGANVLTFGAGSRLTVL.

The rearrangement uses TRBV6-5 and TRBJ2-7; TRBD2 agrees at 8 bases. The germline V gene has CDR1 MNHEY and CDR2 SVGAGI. CDR3 size: 18 residues. The ends lost 0 bases at V and 0 bases at J; junction bases unmatched: 10. The CDR3 here is CASSYSLRERGLSYEQYF. The CDR3 DNA reads as TGTGCCAGCAGTTACTCCCTTAGGGAGCGGGGGCTCTCCTACGAGCAGTACTTC.

V usage is TRBV7-2 and J usage is TRBJ1-6; possible D gene TRBD1, 5 bases. Germline CDR1 is SGHTA and CDR2 is FQGNSA. The CDR3 is 14 amino acids. V lost 1 base, J lost 6 bases, and 7 bases lay in between. The CDR3 is CASSLEQVNSPLHF. CDR3 DNA: TGTGCCAGCAGCTTAGAACAGGTTAATTCACCCCTCCACTTT.

J is TRBJ2-3 and V is TRBV20-1; D might be TRBD2 (6 bases). CDR3 length equals 13 residues. Trimming cost V 6 bases and J 3 bases, with 13 bases left between them. Germline CDR1 reads DFQATT; CDR2 reads SNEGSKA (reference sequence). The CDR3 DNA is TGCAGTGCCCAAGGCGGGGAGACAGATACGCAGTATTTT. It codes for CSAQGGETDTQYF.

The chain carries TRBV7-2 and TRBJ2-5; no reliable D call. There are 15 residues in the CDR3. V lost 2 bases and J 7 bases, leaving 17 bases between the germline ends. CDR1 SGHTA and CDR2 FQGNSA come from the germline V gene. CDR3 loop: CASSLSISLMGTQYF. CDR3 bases: TGTGCCAGCAGCTTATCGATTTCGCTCATGGGGACCCAGTACTTC. Using reference TRBV7-2 and TRBJ2-5 for the parts outside the CDR3, the full variable domain is GAGVSQSPSNKVTEKGKDVELRCDPISGHTALYWYRQSLGQGLEFLIYFQGNSAPDKSGLPSDRFSAERTGGSVSTLTIQRTQQEDSAVYLCASSLSISLMGTQYFGPGTRLLVL.

CDR3 loop: CASSHRVDTEAFF. CDR3 DNA sequence: TGTGCCAGCAGCCACAGGGTCGACACTGAAGCTTTCTTT. The chain employs TRBV11-3 and TRBJ1-1, with a weak D call TRBD1 (6 bases). The CDR3 has 13 amino acids. Germline CDR1 and CDR2: SGHNT and YENEEA. V gave up 5 bases and J gave up 3 bases, with 10 bases separating them.

The chain has TRBV15 and TRBJ1-5; D gene ambiguous. V gave up 6 bases and J gave up 3 bases, with 18 bases separating them. Germline CDR1 is LNHNV and CDR2 is YYDKDF (reference sequence). The CDR3 is made up of 16 amino acids. The CDR3 DNA follows: TGTGCCACCAGTCCCCTTAGCCCCAAGGCCAATCAGCCCCAGCATTTT. Translation: CATSPLSPKANQPQHF.

This chain uses TRBV5-6 with TRBJ2-1; D might be TRBD1 or TRBD2, each matching 6 bases. CDR3 length: 11 amino acids. The V end lost 4 bases, the J end lost 10 bases, and 9 bases lay between the germline ends. Germline loops: CDR1 SGHDT, CDR2 YYEEEE. The CDR3: CASSRGTEQFF. The CDR3 DNA is TGTGCCAGCAGCCGCGGGACAGAGCAGTTCTTC.